What follows are 6 T cell receptor beta chains derived from one specimen sequenced in a study of blood T cell repertoires in COVID-19. The table came from immunoSEQ multiplex PCR; TCRdb's copy has only in-frame clones and leaves some out. The sample yields 200,000 to 250,000 clones, about 84% seen once. Sequencing was done on a sample of peripheral blood. The receptors originated from a woman older than 75 with COVID-19, enrolled during active disease.

The V and J genes are TRBV9 and TRBJ2-1, with 7 bases that match TRBD2. V lost 4 bases and J lost 7; bases outside the gene matches: 20. The CDR3 runs to 18 residues. Looked up from germline, CDR1 is SGDLS and CDR2 is YYNGEE. Here the CDR3 reads CASSPRYAGVLSENEQFF. In DNA form, the CDR3 reads TGTGCCAGCAGCCCGAGGTACGCGGGAGTATTATCTGAGAATGAGCAGTTCTTC.

Turning to this clone: In the same sample, other DNA sequences code for this CDR3. The V gene is TRBV27, the J gene TRBJ2-3, with D possibly being TRBD2 (5 bases). The V end was cut by 6 bases, the J end by 3 bases, with 7 bases between. Germline V gene lookup returns CDR1 MNHEY and CDR2 SMNVEV (reference sequence). The CDR3 totals 12 residues. The CDR3 nucleotides read TGTGCCAGCAGCCGCGGGACAGATACGCAGTATTTT. Its translation: CASSRGTDTQYF.

The CDR3 bases are TGTGCCAGCACAAGGGGGCTCAATGAAAAACTGTTTTTT. Translated: CASTRGLNEKLFF. The V call is TRBV4-2, the J call TRBJ1-4; the match to TRBD1 covers 7 bases. V dropped 7 bases and J dropped 5; count of bases not matched to a gene: 4. Germline V gene lookup returns CDR1 LGHNA and CDR2 YNFKEQ. The CDR3 spans 13 residues.

This chain links TRBV11-2 with TRBJ1-6, with TRBD1 as a possible D gene (5 bases). The CDR3 is 14 residues long. V was pared by 7 bases and J by 7 bases, with 14 bases between. Germline V gene sequence: CDR1 SGHAT, CDR2 FQNNGV. The CDR3 DNA is TGTGCCAGCACCGTTGGGGGGTGGAATTCACCCCTCCACTTT. Translation gives CASTVGGWNSPLHF.

This chain connects TRBV3-1 (or the pseudogene TRBV3-2) to TRBJ1-5, with D possibly TRBD1 on 5 matching bases. Germline V gene data show CDR1 as LGHDT and CDR2 as YNNKEL (reference sequence). CDR3 size: 14 residues. V was clipped by 4 bases and J by 5 bases, with 12 bases between them. The CDR3 sequence: CASSLRGADQPQHF. In DNA form, the CDR3 reads TGTGCCAGCAGCCTTAGGGGCGCGGATCAGCCCCAGCATTTT.

The rearrangement uses TRBV6-5 and TRBJ1-2, with 8 bases fitting TRBD1. V dropped 5 bases and J dropped 4; count of bases not matched to a gene: 6. The CDR3 is 14 amino acids. Germline loops: CDR1 MNHEY, CDR2 SVGAGI. For the CDR3, the DNA is TGTGCCAGCAGTCGACAGGGGCCGCCCTATGGCTACACCTTC. Its protein is CASSRQGPPYGYTF.